One sample yielded the 32 T cell receptor beta chains listed below, sequenced in a study of Graves' ophthalmopathy and Graves' hyperthyroidism. RNA transcripts served as template for amplifying TCR beta CDR3 sequences. HTBI-primed RT-PCR formed the first round, and a multiplex PCR formed the second. Each CDR3 protein gets one entry after TCRdb re-called the multiplex PCR reads with MiXCR. The profile shows about 340,000 distinct CDR3 sequences, roughly a sixth of them singletons. The sample consisted of peripheral blood. These receptors came from an adult man with Graves' ophthalmopathy.

This clonotype appeared many times. The chain carries TRBV12-3 or TRBV12-4 and TRBJ1-1; perhaps TRBD1 as D (5 bases). This CDR3 is built from 12 residues. V gave up 6 bases and J gave up 5 bases, with 10 bases separating them. The CDR3 loop is CASSLSGTEAFF. The CDR3 DNA sequence: TGTGCCAGCAGCTTATCAGGGACTGAAGCTTTCTTT.

This clonotype occurred many times. DNA of the CDR3: TGCGCCAGCAGCTTGTTGGGCGTCGGACAGAACACTGAAGCTTTCTTT. This translates into CASSLLGVGQNTEAFF. V and J are TRBV5-1 and TRBJ1-1; D may be TRBD1 (5 bases). V was pared by 1 base and J by 1 base, with 14 bases between. This CDR3 contains 16 residues. CDR1 and CDR2 (germline): SGHRS, YFSETQ.

This clonotype was found many times. This rearrangement joins TRBV19 to TRBJ1-5, with D tentatively TRBD1 (5 bases). V was cut by 3 bases and J by 2 bases, with 11 bases left in between. In germline, CDR1 is LNHDA, CDR2 SQIVND (reference sequence). The CDR3 extends over 15 amino acids. CDR3 sequence reads: CASSIAGNRNQPQHF. Written as DNA, the CDR3 is TGTGCCAGTAGTATCGCAGGGAATCGCAATCAGCCCCAGCATTTT.

This clonotype turned up a few times. The chain links TRBV19 to TRBJ1-5, with 8 bases lining up with TRBD1. This CDR3 has 14 amino acids. The J segment lost 4 bases and the V segment lost 9 bases, leaving 8 bases of the junction unmatched. Germline CDR1 reads LNHDA; CDR2 reads SQIVND (reference sequence). The CDR3 sequence: CASTGTGRNQPQHF. Here the CDR3 DNA reads TGTGCCAGCACTGGGACAGGACGAAATCAGCCCCAGCATTTT.

The chain uses TRBV7-9 and TRBJ2-5, with D possibly being TRBD1 or TRBD2 (6 bases each). The germline V gene encodes CDR1 SEHNR and CDR2 FQNEAQ (reference sequence). V was clipped by 4 bases and J by 5 bases, with 14 bases between them. The CDR3 is 14 amino acids. The CDR3 nucleotides read TGTGCCAGCAGCTCGACGAGGAGGGGGGAGACCCAGTACTTC. Protein product: CASSSTRRGETQYF.

The rearrangement joins TRBV7-2 to TRBJ1-2; D not resolved. Germline CDR1 reads SGHTA; CDR2 reads FQGNSA. Trimming took 5 bases from V and 6 from J, leaving 10 bases between them. The CDR3 contains 12 residues. The CDR3 is CASSQPNNGYTF. The CDR3 DNA reads as TGTGCCAGCAGCCAACCGAACAATGGCTACACCTTC.

This clonotype appeared many times. This chain uses TRBV9 with TRBJ2-2, with 11 nucleotides matching TRBD1. The ends lost 3 bases at V and 5 bases at J; junction bases unmatched: 3. Germline V CDR1 and CDR2: SGDLS, YYNGEE. This CDR3 region has 15 residues. The CDR3 here is CASSGTGGRTGELFF. CDR3 in DNA: TGTGCCAGCAGCGGGACAGGGGGCCGGACCGGGGAGCTGTTTTTT.

This clonotype was counted ten times or more. The chain employs TRBV28 and TRBJ1-1, with a weak D call TRBD1 (5 bases). V was clipped by 0 bases and J by 11 bases, with 13 bases between them. Germline lookup yields CDR1 MDHEN and CDR2 SYDVKM. The CDR3 is 13 residues long. The CDR3 reads CASSLWGGFNAFF. The CDR3 region has the DNA TGTGCCAGCAGTTTATGGGGGGGTTTTAACGCTTTCTTT.

In its sample, this clonotype was seen many times. V gene TRBV5-1 combines with J gene TRBJ2-7; 7 nucleotides line up with TRBD2. The CDR3 is 14 amino acids. Trimming cost V 4 bases and J 1 base; bases outside gene matches: 5. From germline, CDR1 is SGHRS and CDR2 YFSETQ. The CDR3 DNA follows: TGCGCCAGCAGCCCTAGCGGAGGATCCTACGAGCAGTACTTC. Its protein is CASSPSGGSYEQYF.

This clonotype was counted at least ten times. The chain recombines TRBV6-1 with TRBJ1-5; 7 bases align to TRBD1. The CDR3 runs 15 residues. Germline-derived CDR1 and CDR2 are MNHNS and SASEGT. With 5 bases clipped from V and 9 bases from J, the junction kept 13 bases outside the gene matches. The CDR3 sequence: CASSTRTGLDGPQHF. The CDR3 region has the DNA TGTGCCAGCAGTACCCGGACAGGTTTAGATGGGCCCCAGCATTTT.

This clonotype has a count of ten or more. The V call is TRBV5-1, the J call TRBJ2-2; D is unresolved. This CDR3 comprises 15 residues. Germline CDR1 and CDR2: SGHRS and YFSETQ. Trimming took 5 bases from V and 4 from J, leaving 15 bases between them. The CDR3 DNA is TGCGCCAGCAGGCCCCAAGGTACGAGCACCGGGGAGCTGTTTTTT. Protein sequence: CASRPQGTSTGELFF.

This clonotype appeared many times. The chain uses TRBV2 and TRBJ2-3, with D unresolved. This CDR3 is built from 12 residues. The V end lost 5 bases, the J end lost 4 bases, and 7 bases lay between the germline ends. The V gene's germline CDR1 is SNHLY and CDR2 FYNNEI. The CDR3 sequence is CASSNEADTQYF. Here the CDR3 DNA reads TGTGCCAGCAGTAACGAGGCAGATACGCAGTATTTT. Full variable domain (outside the CDR3, taken from reference TRBV2 and TRBJ2-3): EPEVTQTPSHQVTQMGQEVILRCVPISNHLYFYWYRQILGQKVEFLVSFYNNEISEKSEIFDDQFSVERPDGSNFTLKIRSTKLEDSAMYFCASSNEADTQYFGPGTRLTVL.

This clonotype showed up many times. This chain connects TRBV5-1 to TRBJ1-3, with a possible D match to TRBD1 (6 bases). This CDR3 has 17 residues. Deletions cut 0 bases from V and 0 bases from J, with 13 bases between. CDR1 is SGHRS and CDR2 is YFSETQ in the germline V gene. This chain's CDR3 is CASSLDNRDTSGNTIYF. The DNA of the CDR3 is TGCGCCAGCAGCTTGGACAACCGGGACACCTCTGGAAACACCATATATTTT.

This clonotype was seen many times. CDR3 in amino acids: CASSQDYDQPQHF. The CDR3 bases are TGTGCCAGCAGCCAAGATTATGATCAGCCCCAGCATTTT. The chain couples TRBV4-2 to TRBJ1-5; D gene unclear. With 0 bases removed from V and 5 bases from J, the gap between germline ends came to 5 bases. Germline lookup yields CDR1 LGHNA and CDR2 YNFKEQ. CDR3 size: 13 residues.

At least ten counts were recorded for this clonotype. The V gene is TRBV28, the J gene TRBJ1-2, with 8 bases matching TRBD1. CDR1 and CDR2 from the germline V gene are MDHEN and SYDVKM. This CDR3 region has 14 residues. The trim removed 7 bases at V and 7 bases at J, leaving 11 bases unmatched. This CDR3 reads CASIGGQVMVGYTF. CDR3 sequence (DNA): TGTGCCAGCATCGGGGGACAGGTAATGGTTGGCTACACCTTC.

The chain has TRBV28 and TRBJ2-7, with D possibly matching TRBD2 (6 bases). This CDR3 spans 14 amino acids. The germline CDR1 and CDR2 sequences are MDHEN and SYDVKM. V lost 4 bases, J lost 2 bases, and 12 bases lay in between. The CDR3 DNA reads TGTGCCAGCAGTTGGGAGGTTTCGCCCTACGAGCAGTACTTC. This codes for CASSWEVSPYEQYF.

This clonotype appeared many times. This chain joins TRBV7-2 and TRBJ2-5, with D perhaps TRBD1 (6 bases). The germline V and J ends were trimmed by 4 bases and 5 bases, with 20 bases remaining between them. From germline, CDR1 is SGHTA and CDR2 FQGNSA. There are 16 residues in the CDR3. DNA of the CDR3: TGTGCCAGCAGCTCTGGGACCCTGGGACATTGGGAGACCCAGTACTTC. Its protein is CASSSGTLGHWETQYF.

The table lists this clonotype with many counts. The rearrangement links TRBV2 to TRBJ2-7, with 9 bases that match TRBD1. Germline V CDR1 and CDR2: SNHLY, FYNNEI. The CDR3 is made up of 13 amino acids. Losses at the gene ends were 5 bases for V and 3 bases for J; bases not matched to a gene: 2. CDR3 loop: CASSMGQGYEQYF. In DNA form, the CDR3 reads TGTGCCAGCAGTATGGGACAGGGCTACGAGCAGTACTTC.

The sample holds many counts of this clonotype. The rearrangement uses TRBV30 and TRBJ1-2, with 7 bases that match TRBD1. With V trimmed by 3 bases and J by 2 bases, 12 bases remained unmatched. This CDR3 is built from 16 residues. CDR1 and CDR2 (germline): GTSNPN, SVGIG (reference sequence). The CDR3 region has the DNA TGTGCCTGGAGCCATACCTCCGGGACAGTCAACTATGGCTACACCTTC. Protein: CAWSHTSGTVNYGYTF.

This clonotype was seen ten or more times. The chain is built from TRBV20-1 and TRBJ2-7, with 16 bases matching TRBD2. This CDR3 has 16 amino acids. In germline, CDR1 is DFQATT, CDR2 SNEGSKA (reference sequence). Trimming took 1 base from V and 4 from J; bases not matched to a gene: 4. CDR3 bases: TGCAGTGCTAGAGGGGGACTAGCGGGAGGGAAGTACGAGCAGTACTTC. Its translation: CSARGGLAGGKYEQYF.

This clonotype was seen many times. The rearrangement uses TRBV12-3 or TRBV12-4 and TRBJ1-5; TRBD1 is a possible D gene (6 bases). The V and J ends lost 8 bases and 7 bases respectively, with 18 bases between them. The CDR3 totals 14 residues. The CDR3 is CASGGETGLQPQHF. CDR3 sequence (DNA): TGTGCCAGCGGGGGGGAAACAGGGTTACAGCCCCAGCATTTT.

This clonotype was counted many times. The chain links TRBV18 to TRBJ2-7; D not certain. From germline, CDR1 is KGHSH and CDR2 LQKENI. This CDR3 is built from 11 residues. V shed 6 bases and J shed 5 bases, with 8 bases lying between them. The CDR3: CASSPANEQYF. The CDR3, as DNA: TGTGCCAGCTCGCCAGCCAACGAGCAGTACTTC. Full variable domain (missing parts from reference TRBV18 and TRBJ2-7): NAGVMQNPRHLVRRRGQEARLRCSPMKGHSHVYWYRQLPEEGLKFMVYLQKENIIDESGMPKERFSAEFPKEGPSILRIQQVVRGDSAAYFCASSPANEQYFGPGTRLTVT.

Ten or more counts support this clonotype. A single base separates this from a much larger clone, so it may be a read error. The V and J genes are TRBV4-1 and TRBJ2-5; a possible D gene is TRBD1 (5 bases). Germline loops: CDR1 MGHRA, CDR2 YSYEKL. This CDR3 has 14 amino acids. V shed 0 bases and J shed 7 bases, with 12 bases lying between them. DNA of the CDR3: TGCGCCAGCAGCCAAGAGCCAGGGTTGGGGACCCAGTACTTC. This encodes CASSQEPGLGTQYF.

This chain uses TRBV29-1 with TRBJ2-7; 9 positions match TRBD1. The CDR3 has 14 amino acids. Unmatched junction bases numbered 13, after V lost 6 bases and J lost 7 bases. The germline V gene has CDR1 SQVTM and CDR2 ANQGSEA. The CDR3 DNA reads as TGCAGCGTAGCACGCGGACAGGGGATTGGGGAGCAGTACTTC. Its translation: CSVARGQGIGEQYF.

Worth noting for this clonotype: The junction departs from the called germline gene at one end, perhaps through a read error. The CDR3 DNA reads TGCAGTGCTAGCGGGGGGGGGGTCCAAGAGACACAGTACTTC. This codes for CSASGGGVQETQYF. V is TRBV20-1 and J is TRBJ2-5; TRBD2 matches at 8 bases. Germline assignment: CDR1 DFQATT and CDR2 SNEGSKA (reference sequence). This CDR3 comprises 14 residues.

This clonotype was observed at least ten times. The chain couples TRBV6-2 or TRBV6-3 to TRBJ2-7; no definite D call. Germline CDR1 reads MNHEY; CDR2 reads SVGEGT. There are 11 residues in the CDR3. The V gene lost 10 bases and the J gene lost 4 bases, with 11 bases spanning the gap. The CDR3: CATCDRYEQYF. CDR3 sequence (DNA): TGTGCCACCTGCGATCGGTACGAGCAGTACTTC.

This clonotype has ten or more counts. This sequence joins TRBV7-3 and TRBJ2-2, with TRBD1 identical over 8 bases. The germline gives CDR1 SGHTA, CDR2 FQGTGA. This CDR3 has 15 residues. V shed 3 bases and J 5 bases; nucleotides not matched to a gene: 5. This chain's CDR3 is CASSFSHRGTGELFF. Here the CDR3 DNA reads TGTGCCAGCAGCTTTTCGCACAGGGGGACCGGGGAGCTGTTTTTT.

This clonotype was observed at least ten times. The rearrangement joins TRBV6-5 to TRBJ1-2; TRBD1 aligns across 11 bases. This CDR3 has 17 amino acids. Germline V gene data show CDR1 as MNHEY and CDR2 as SVGAGI. With V trimmed by 2 bases and J by 4 bases, 9 bases remained unmatched. The chain's CDR3 is CASSYLRTGGSGYGYTF. In DNA form, the CDR3 reads TGTGCCAGCAGTTACCTGCGGACAGGGGGCTCGGGCTATGGCTACACCTTC.

Many counts were recorded for this clonotype. V and J are TRBV7-2 and TRBJ2-7, with D unclear. Germline CDR1 and CDR2: SGHTA and FQGNSA. Trimming shortened V by 7 bases and J by 6 bases, and 13 bases separated the two germline ends. This CDR3 has 12 residues. The CDR3 loop is CASTLTAGEQYF. In DNA form, the CDR3 reads TGTGCCAGCACTCTCACCGCAGGCGAGCAGTACTTC.

There are many counts of this clonotype. The genes are TRBV20-1 and TRBJ2-7; perhaps TRBD1 as D (6 bases). The CDR3 is made up of 12 amino acids. Looked up from germline, CDR1 is DFQATT and CDR2 is SNEGSKA (reference sequence). V was clipped by 5 bases and J by 6 bases, with 14 bases between them. CDR3 in amino acids: CSALVGAVEQYF. CDR3 in DNA: TGCAGTGCTCTAGTGGGGGCCGTCGAGCAGTACTTC.

V is TRBV6-1 and J is TRBJ1-2, with D perhaps matching TRBD1 (5 bases). Looked up from germline, CDR1 is MNHNS and CDR2 is SASEGT. The CDR3 is 13 residues long. V was clipped by 7 bases and J by 3 bases, with 12 bases between them. For the CDR3, the DNA is TGTGCCAGCATGGGGGGGAACGACTATGGCTACACCTTC. It yields the protein CASMGGNDYGYTF.

This clonotype was recorded at least ten times. The J gene is TRBJ2-7, the V gene TRBV30; maybe TRBD1 (6 bases). Germline loops: CDR1 GTSNPN, CDR2 SVGIG (reference sequence). The length of the CDR3 is 14 residues. V shed 0 bases and J shed 5 bases, with 14 bases lying between them. CDR3: CAWSVPTGLNEQYF. Written as DNA, the CDR3 is TGTGCCTGGAGTGTACCAACAGGGCTCAACGAGCAGTACTTC.